Listed here are 27 T cell receptor beta chains from one sample, sequenced in a study of graft-versus-host responses after intestinal transplantation. TCRdb's table, derived via immunoSEQ multiplex PCR, lists solely in-frame clones and lacks some. The table records around 30,000 clones, about 90% of them present only once. The sample was PBMCs, taken nearly 470 days after intestinal transplantation. The source is a human patient who received an intestinal transplant, so some T cells may come from the graft donor.

As regards this clone: This specimen includes other DNA sequences encoding the same CDR3. The gene calls are TRBV10-2 and TRBJ1-5; 12 bases are shared with TRBD1. Trimming at V came to 5 bases and at J to 6 bases, leaving 14 bases not matched to a gene. CDR3 size: 18 residues. The germline V gene encodes CDR1 WSHSY and CDR2 SAAADI. The CDR3 reads CASSPTLSGQGARQPQHF. DNA of the CDR3: TGCGCCAGCAGTCCTACCCTCTCGGGACAGGGGGCGCGTCAGCCCCAGCATTTT.

This sequence joins TRBV7-8 and TRBJ2-3; D remains ambiguous. Trimming removed 1 base at V and 2 bases at J, with 10 bases between. Germline V lookup: CDR1 SGHVS, CDR2 FQNEAQ. The CDR3 covers 15 residues. CDR3 loop: CASSLERWTTDTQYF. The CDR3 nucleotides read TGTGCCAGCAGCTTAGAACGTTGGACCACAGATACGCAGTATTTT.

The chain uses TRBV21-1 and TRBJ2-6; the table names TRBD2, a call not compared with the DNA. TRBV21-1 is a pseudogene segment. The CDR3 totals 18 residues. CDR3: CASRVRLATQSRANVLTF. The CDR3 nucleotides read TGTGCCAGCAGGGTGCGCCTAGCTACACAAAGTCGGGCCAACGTCCTGACTTTC.

The V gene is TRBV7-9, the J gene TRBJ2-2, with D unresolved. Germline V lookup: CDR1 SEHNR, CDR2 FQNEAQ (reference sequence). The ends were cut back, 3 bases at V and 1 base at J, with 12 bases in the middle. The CDR3 sequence is 16 residues long. CDR3 sequence reads: CASSFRDRRNTGELFF. In DNA, the CDR3 is TGTGCCAGCAGCTTTAGGGATCGGAGGAACACCGGGGAGCTGTTTTTT.

The count of this clone is one. The rearrangement uses TRBV6-1 and TRBJ1-2; D is possibly TRBD1 (5 bases). CDR3 length: 12 residues. The V and J ends lost 7 bases and 4 bases respectively, with 10 bases between them. Germline lookup yields CDR1 MNHNS and CDR2 SASEGT. Written as DNA, the CDR3 is TGTGCCAGCACATGGAGGGGCTATGGCTACACCTTC. It encodes CASTWRGYGYTF.

J is TRBJ2-5 and V is TRBV7-8; a weak D match, TRBD2 (6 bases). Germline V gene sequence: CDR1 SGHVS, CDR2 FQNEAQ. Trimming cost V 3 bases and J 1 base, with 9 bases left between them. The CDR3 runs to 14 residues. DNA of the CDR3: TGTGCCAGCAGCTTCGGACTACTCCAAGAGACCCAGTACTTC. Translating it yields CASSFGLLQETQYF. Full variable domain (missing parts from reference TRBV7-8 and TRBJ2-5): GAGVSQSPRYKVAKRGQDVALRCDPISGHVSLFWYQQALGQGPEFLTYFQNEAQLDKSGLPSDRFFAERPEGSVSTLKIQRTQQEDSAVYLCASSFGLLQETQYFGPGTRLLVL.

This clone was counted only a few times. The rearrangement uses TRBV5-1 and TRBJ1-2, with 7 bases aligning to TRBD1. Germline trimming cut 4 bases from V and 0 bases from J; bases unmatched to any gene: 6. CDR1 SGHRS and CDR2 YFSETQ come from the germline V gene. This CDR3 comprises 15 residues. The DNA of the CDR3 is TGCGCCAGCAGCCCCGAGGGGACAGCTAACTATGGCTACACCTTC. It is translated as CASSPEGTANYGYTF.

The V call is TRBV7-9, the J call TRBJ2-7, with D possibly matching TRBD1 (7 bases). The CDR3 has 14 amino acids. The germline CDR1 and CDR2 sequences are SEHNR and FQNEAQ (reference sequence). Trimming removed 5 bases from V and 1 base from J, with 12 bases in between. The CDR3 here is CASSPRDSSYEQYF. CDR3 nucleotides: TGTGCCAGCAGCCCGCGGGACAGTTCCTACGAGCAGTACTTC.

The chain links TRBV19 to TRBJ2-2; D is perhaps TRBD1 (5 bases). V was shortened by 5 bases and J by 4 bases, with 11 bases between the two germline ends. The CDR3 runs to 14 residues. Germline V CDR1 and CDR2: LNHDA, SQIVND (reference sequence). The CDR3 nucleotides are TGTGCCAGTAGTGGTACAGGCCCCACCGGGGAGCTGTTTTTT. This encodes CASSGTGPTGELFF.

The rearrangement uses TRBV19 and TRBJ1-5, with D possibly being TRBD1 (5 bases). Trimming removed 7 bases from V and 8 bases from J, with 15 bases in between. Germline V gives CDR1 LNHDA, CDR2 SQIVND (reference sequence). This CDR3 has 13 amino acids. CDR3 protein: CASNRGWSEPQHF. The CDR3 DNA reads TGTGCCAGTAATAGGGGCTGGAGTGAGCCCCAGCATTTT.

V and J are TRBV6-6 and TRBJ2-1, with unresolved D. V was shortened by 2 bases and J by 8 bases, with 13 bases between the two germline ends. The CDR3 extends over 14 amino acids. Per germline, CDR1 MNHNY and CDR2 SVGAGI (reference sequence). The CDR3 loop is CASSYSLQTDEQFF. Here the CDR3 DNA reads TGTGCCAGCAGTTACAGCCTCCAGACGGATGAGCAGTTCTTC.

The chain links TRBV14 to TRBJ2-7; D unresolved. The CDR3 covers 14 residues. Deletions cut 5 bases from V and 4 bases from J, with 15 bases between. The V gene's germline CDR1 is SGHDN and CDR2 FVKESK. This CDR3 reads CASSFRSVAYEQYF. CDR3 bases: TGTGCCAGCAGCTTCCGCAGTGTCGCATACGAGCAGTACTTC.

This chain uses TRBV28 with TRBJ2-7, with a tentative D call TRBD1 (5 bases). The CDR3 runs 12 residues. With 3 bases removed from V and 6 bases from J, the gap between germline ends came to 9 bases. Per germline, CDR1 MDHEN and CDR2 SYDVKM. The CDR3 sequence is CASSLSGFEQYF. CDR3 in DNA: TGTGCCAGCAGTTTGTCAGGGTTCGAGCAGTACTTC.

This rearrangement joins TRBV5-6 to TRBJ1-6, with a tentative D call TRBD1 (6 bases). V was cut by 0 bases and J by 5 bases, with 12 bases left in between. The germline CDR1 and CDR2 sequences are SGHDT and YYEEEE. The CDR3 totals 16 residues. DNA for the CDR3: TGTGCCAGCAGCTTGGGGCAGGGGAGGAATAATTCACCCCTCCACTTT. Translating gives CASSLGQGRNNSPLHF.

The J gene is TRBJ2-7, the V gene TRBV19; 12 bases match TRBD1. The CDR3 spans 13 residues. Trimming took 9 bases from V and 7 from J; bases not matched to a gene: 7. Germline V gene data show CDR1 as LNHDA and CDR2 as SQIVND (reference sequence). The CDR3 coding sequence is TGTGCCAGCCGGGACAGGGGGCGAGGGGAGCAGTACTTC. This codes for CASRDRGRGEQYF.

The chain carries TRBV28 and TRBJ1-1; D uncertain. Germline V lookup: CDR1 MDHEN, CDR2 SYDVKM. Deletions cut 5 bases from V and 6 bases from J, with 28 bases between. This CDR3 spans 18 amino acids. DNA for the CDR3: TGTGCCAGCAGTCAAAACTTCGGAAAGGGAAGTGGGCTGCCTGAAGCTTTCTTT. It is translated as CASSQNFGKGSGLPEAFF.

The chain employs TRBV4-2 and TRBJ2-3; no clear D gene. In germline, CDR1 is LGHNA, CDR2 YNFKEQ. Trimming removed 1 base at V and 4 bases at J, with 12 bases between. The CDR3 contains 15 residues. As DNA, the CDR3 is TGTGCCAGCAGCCAAGGGGGAAGGGTCCCAGATACGCAGTATTTT. Translated, it gives CASSQGGRVPDTQYF.

This chain joins TRBV27 and TRBJ1-1; 8 nucleotides match TRBD1. With V trimmed by 5 bases and J by 11 bases, 10 bases remained unmatched. This CDR3 contains 13 residues. CDR1 and CDR2 from the germline V gene are MNHEY and SMNVEV (reference sequence). For the CDR3, the DNA is TGTGCCAGCAGTATTAACAGGGGGGATAGGGCTTTCTTT. Translated: CASSINRGDRAFF.

CDR3 region: CASSHTTGAESAYEQYF. The CDR3 nucleotides are TGTGCCAGCAGTCACACGACAGGGGCGGAATCAGCCTACGAGCAGTACTTC. The rearrangement links TRBV2 to TRBJ2-7; TRBD1 matches 8 bases. Germline CDR1 reads SNHLY; CDR2 reads FYNNEI. J gave up 2 bases and V 5 bases, and 14 bases lay outside the gene matches. The CDR3 spans 17 residues.

The chain has TRBV7-6 and TRBJ2-1; either TRBD1 or TRBD2 may supply D (6 bases each). The length of the CDR3 is 13 residues. The V end was cut by 1 base, the J end by 10 bases, with 11 bases between. Germline CDR1 reads SGHVS; CDR2 reads FNYEAQ. This CDR3 is CASSLVGGREQFF. Here the CDR3 DNA reads TGTGCCAGCAGCTTAGTGGGGGGCCGGGAGCAGTTCTTC.

There are a few counts of this clone. DNA for the CDR3: TGTGCCAGCAGCTTGGCTGGGACAGGGGGCGCAAAACTGTATGGCTACACCTTC. Translation: CASSLAGTGGAKLYGYTF. This chain joins TRBV5-5 and TRBJ1-2, with 12 nucleotides matching TRBD1. V lost 0 bases and J lost 5; bases outside the gene matches: 11. This CDR3 comprises 18 residues. CDR1 is SGHKS, CDR2 YYEKEE, per germline (reference sequence).

The chain's CDR3 is CASINVGSEALEQYF. In DNA form, the CDR3 reads TGTGCCAGCATCAACGTAGGGTCGGAGGCTTTGGAGCAGTACTTC. This chain connects TRBV28 to TRBJ2-7, with TRBD2 as a possible D gene (5 bases). The CDR3 contains 15 residues. Germline V lookup: CDR1 MDHEN, CDR2 SYDVKM. V lost 7 bases and J lost 7, with 23 bases in between.

The chain combines TRBV7-9 with TRBJ2-7; 7 bases are shared with TRBD1. CDR3 size: 12 residues. The ends lost 4 bases at V and 6 bases at J; junction bases unmatched: 3. Germline loops: CDR1 SEHNR, CDR2 FQNEAQ (reference sequence). DNA for the CDR3: TGTGCCAGCAGCTACGGGACAGCCGAGCAGTACTTC. Amino acid sequence: CASSYGTAEQYF.

The chain couples TRBV5-1 to TRBJ1-2, with unresolved D. With 4 bases removed from V and 5 bases from J, the gap between germline ends came to 15 bases. The CDR3 has 14 residues. The germline CDR1 and CDR2 sequences are SGHRS and YFSETQ. The CDR3 region is CASSGQGGPYGYTF. The DNA of the CDR3 is TGCGCCAGCAGCGGGCAAGGAGGCCCATATGGCTACACCTTC.

V is TRBV19 and J is TRBJ1-2, with 7 positions matching TRBD1. Germline CDR1 LNHDA, CDR2 SQIVND (reference sequence). V dropped 6 bases and J dropped 0; count of bases not matched to a gene: 4. This CDR3 region has 14 residues. The CDR3 here is CASSRTGANYGYTF. CDR3 sequence (DNA): TGTGCCAGTAGCCGGACAGGAGCTAACTATGGCTACACCTTC.

The chain joins TRBV7-6 to TRBJ2-3, with 9 bases fitting TRBD1. With 4 bases clipped from V and 4 bases from J, the junction kept 6 bases outside the gene matches. Germline V gene lookup returns CDR1 SGHVS and CDR2 FNYEAQ. The CDR3 sequence is 15 residues long. The CDR3 DNA follows: TGTGCCAGCAGCTCCACAGGGGGCGCGGCAGATACGCAGTATTTT. This sequence encodes CASSSTGGAADTQYF.

The chain joins TRBV19 to TRBJ1-1, with D perhaps matching TRBD1 (6 bases). In germline, CDR1 is LNHDA, CDR2 SQIVND (reference sequence). V gave up 4 bases and J gave up 6 bases, with 18 bases separating them. The CDR3 loop spans 15 amino acids. CDR3 coding DNA: TGTGCCAGTAGTAGGGGTCTGGGGGCAAGGGCTGAAGCTTTCTTT. It yields the protein CASSRGLGARAEAFF.